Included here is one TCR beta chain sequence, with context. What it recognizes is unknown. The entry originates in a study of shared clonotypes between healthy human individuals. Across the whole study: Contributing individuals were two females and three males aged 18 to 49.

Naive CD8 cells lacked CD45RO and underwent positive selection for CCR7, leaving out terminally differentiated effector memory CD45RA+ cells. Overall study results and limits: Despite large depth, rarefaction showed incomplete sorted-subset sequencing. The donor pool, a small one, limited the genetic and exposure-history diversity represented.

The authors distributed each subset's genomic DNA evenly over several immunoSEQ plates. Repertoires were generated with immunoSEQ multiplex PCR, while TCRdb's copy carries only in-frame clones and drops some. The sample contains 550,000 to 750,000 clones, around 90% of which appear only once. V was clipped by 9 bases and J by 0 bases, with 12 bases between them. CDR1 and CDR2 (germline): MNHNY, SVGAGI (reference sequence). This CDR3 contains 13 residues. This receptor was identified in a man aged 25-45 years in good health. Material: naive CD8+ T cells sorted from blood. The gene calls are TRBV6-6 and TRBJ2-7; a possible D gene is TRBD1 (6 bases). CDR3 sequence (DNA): TGTGCCAGTACCGGGACAAGCTCCTACGAGCAGTACTTC. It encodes CASTGTSSYEQYF.